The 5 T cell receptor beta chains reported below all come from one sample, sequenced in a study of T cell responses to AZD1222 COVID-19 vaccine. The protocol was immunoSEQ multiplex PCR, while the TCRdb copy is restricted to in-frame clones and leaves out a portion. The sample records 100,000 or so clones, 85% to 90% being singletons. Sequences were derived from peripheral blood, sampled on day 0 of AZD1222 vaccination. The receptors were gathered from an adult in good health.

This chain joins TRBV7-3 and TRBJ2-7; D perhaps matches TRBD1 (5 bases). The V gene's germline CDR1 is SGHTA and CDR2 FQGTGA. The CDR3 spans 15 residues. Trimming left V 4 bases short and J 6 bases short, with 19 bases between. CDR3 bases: TGTGCCAGCAGCTATGCCGCGTCCAGGGCGAGCGAGCAGTACTTC. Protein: CASSYAASRASEQYF. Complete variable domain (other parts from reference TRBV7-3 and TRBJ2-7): GAGVSQTPSNKVTEKGKYVELRCDPISGHTALYWYRQSLGQGPEFLIYFQGTGAADDSGLPNDRFFAVRPEGSVSTLKIQRTERGDSAVYLCASSYAASRASEQYFGPGTRLTVT.

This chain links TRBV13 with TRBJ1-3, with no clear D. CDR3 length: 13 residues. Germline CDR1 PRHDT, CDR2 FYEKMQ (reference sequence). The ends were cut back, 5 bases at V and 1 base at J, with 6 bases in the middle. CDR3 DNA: TGTGCCAGCAGCACGACATCTGGAAACACCATATATTTT. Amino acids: CASSTTSGNTIYF.

DNA for the CDR3: TGTGCCAGCAGTTCGGGTCAGGGGCATACCGGGGAGCTGTTTTTT. This gives the protein CASSSGQGHTGELFF. V usage is TRBV6-5 and J usage is TRBJ2-2, with D possibly matching TRBD1 (6 bases). V lost 4 bases and J lost 5, with 14 bases in between. The CDR3 sequence is 15 residues long. In germline, CDR1 is MNHEY, CDR2 SVGAGI.

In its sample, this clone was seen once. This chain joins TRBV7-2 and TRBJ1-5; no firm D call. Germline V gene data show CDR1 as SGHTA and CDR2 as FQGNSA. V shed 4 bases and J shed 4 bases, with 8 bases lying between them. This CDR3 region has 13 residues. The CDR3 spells CASSSSINQPQHF. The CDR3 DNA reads TGTGCCAGCAGCTCCTCGATTAATCAGCCCCAGCATTTT.

In DNA form, the CDR3 reads TGTGCCAGTAGCCCTCGGCGGGGCGGAGAGACGAATCAGCCCCAGCATTTT. Its protein is CASSPRRGGETNQPQHF. V usage is TRBV19 and J usage is TRBJ1-5; possible D gene TRBD1, 5 bases. The germline V gene encodes CDR1 LNHDA and CDR2 SQIVND (reference sequence). The V gene lost 6 bases and the J gene lost 4 bases, with 22 bases spanning the gap. The CDR3 loop spans 17 amino acids. The entire variable domain, with the rest obtained from reference TRBV19 and TRBJ1-5, is as follows: DGGITQSPKYLFRKEGQNVTLSCEQNLNHDAMYWYRQDPGQGLRLIYYSQIVNDFQKGDIAEGYSVSREKKESFPLTVTSAQKNPTAFYLCASSPRRGGETNQPQHFGDGTRLSIL.